Listed here is a single T cell receptor (beta chain). It lacks a known antigen. Per-base qualities were not stored, and no clone one base away is much larger. This record comes from a study of immune evolution from preneoplasia to lung adenocarcinoma (dated by TCRdb to the early 2020s). As for the study more broadly: HLA loss of heterozygosity was found in roughly 7% of AIS, roughly 15% of MIA and less than 35% of ADC lesions, and in no AAH lesions. The study used immune gene expression, TCR sequencing and multiplex immunofluorescence to profile the immune contexture of lung adenocarcinoma precursors and invasive adenocarcinoma. The immune data were integrated with whole exome sequencing and methylation data from the same cohort of nodules. The study reported that more than 85 samples were used for TCR sequencing. The sample size depended on which specimens were available, not on a prior power calculation. Resected precursor lesions (AAH, AIS, MIA) and invasive adenocarcinomas were each compared against paired morphologically normal lung tissue. TCR sequencing data were obtained from under 60 patients. POLYSOLVER was used to infer Class I HLA alleles from exome data, and LOHHLA was used to detect allele-specific HLA loss. In total, the cohort included some 55 patients with pulmonary nodules, all of whom underwent surgical resection.

Between the mid-2010s and the late 2010s, the patients underwent resection in either Japan or China. The histologic diagnosis of each case was independently confirmed on H&E slides by two lung cancer pathologists. For nucleic acid extraction, premalignant or tumor cells were enriched by macro-dissection following pathologic assessment. FFPE tissue was used for DNA isolation with the AllPrep DNA/RNA FFPE Kit. V has 6 bases trimmed and J has 4 bases trimmed; junction bases matching no gene number 7. Taken from the germline V gene (reference sequence), the CDR1 and CDR2 loops are MNHEY and SMNVEV. Reading from cysteine to phenylalanine, the CDR3 counts 15 amino acids. Just CDR3 DNA is preserved here, 45 bases in frame from base 1. TCR beta CDR3 regions were sequenced from DNA using the immunoSEQ hsTCRbeta Kit. The study's own analysis went as follows. TCR sequencing data were analysed with the ImmunoSEQ Analyzer. T cell clonality was calculated on productive rearrangements as 1 minus Pielou's evenness. To measure T cell diversity, the inverse Simpson index was applied to productive templates. T cell density was expressed as TCR beta template counts normalized to usable DNA, with usable DNA estimated by amplifying and sequencing housekeeping genes. TCR metrics were compared across histologic stages using two-sided Kruskal-Wallis tests. This is the immuneACCESS table as TCRdb keeps it, with only in-frame sequences that have V and J called. A part of the clones is gone; compared with another copy, unresolved V genes explain less than half, and the rest is unexplained. V and J calls and clone size are copied from that table; D and trimming were computed from the DNA. The sample table contains 15,000 or so clones; only one count was recorded for 85% of them. The ten largest clones represent about 3% of the sample.

Results and caveats for the whole study, not just this receptor: Normal lung had the highest top T cell clone frequencies, and these frequencies appeared to fall progressively from AAH through AIS, MIA and invasive adenocarcinoma. Normal lung showed the highest clonality, whereas later-stage lesions appeared to have higher T cell density and diversity but lower clonality. Findings were based on association rather than direct causation; larger cohorts with long-term follow-up and longitudinal biopsies were deemed needed. KRAS-mutant nodules showed the highest T cell clonality compared with EGFR-mutant or double wild-type lesions. Because every patient came from Japan and China, how well the results apply to Western populations was uncertain.

The sequence links TRBV27 to TRBJ2-1; the junction holds 9 bases that match TRBD1. The sequence came from a donor older than 65 with lung adenocarcinoma. Sequencing was carried out using FFPE lung adenocarcinoma in situ tissue. The cell subset or site label on this specimen signifies: preinvasive adenocarcinoma in situ (AIS). In nucleotides, the sequence is TGTGCCAGCAGCCCGACAGGGGGGTCGTACAATGAGCAGTTCTTC. Protein translation: CASSPTGGSYNEQFF.